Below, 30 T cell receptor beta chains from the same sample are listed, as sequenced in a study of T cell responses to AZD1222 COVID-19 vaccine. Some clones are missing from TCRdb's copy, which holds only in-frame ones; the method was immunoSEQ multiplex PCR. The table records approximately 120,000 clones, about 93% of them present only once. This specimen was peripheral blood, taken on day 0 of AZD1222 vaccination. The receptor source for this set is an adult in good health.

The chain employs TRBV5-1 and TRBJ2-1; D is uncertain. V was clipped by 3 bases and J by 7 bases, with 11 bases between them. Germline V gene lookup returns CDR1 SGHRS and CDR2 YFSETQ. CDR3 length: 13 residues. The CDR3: CASSSRAENEQFF. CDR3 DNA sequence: TGCGCCAGCAGCTCCCGGGCGGAAAATGAGCAGTTCTTC.

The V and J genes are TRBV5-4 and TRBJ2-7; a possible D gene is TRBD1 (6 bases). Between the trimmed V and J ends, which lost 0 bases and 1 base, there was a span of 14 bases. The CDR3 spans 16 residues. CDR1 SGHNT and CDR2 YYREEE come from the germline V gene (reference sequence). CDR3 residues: CASSLGFGGQSYEQYF. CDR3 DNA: TGTGCCAGCAGCTTGGGGTTTGGGGGCCAATCCTACGAGCAGTACTTC.

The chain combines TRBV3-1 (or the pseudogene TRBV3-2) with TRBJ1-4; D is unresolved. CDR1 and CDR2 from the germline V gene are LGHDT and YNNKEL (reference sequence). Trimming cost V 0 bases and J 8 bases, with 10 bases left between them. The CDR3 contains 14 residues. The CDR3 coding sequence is TGTGCCAGCAGCCAAGATCACAATGGGGAAAAACTGTTTTTT. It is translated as CASSQDHNGEKLFF.

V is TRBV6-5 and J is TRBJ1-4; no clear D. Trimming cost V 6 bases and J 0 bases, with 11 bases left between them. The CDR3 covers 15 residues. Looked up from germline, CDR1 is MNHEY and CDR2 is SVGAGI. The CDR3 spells CASRGGRATNEKLFF. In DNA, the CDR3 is TGTGCCAGCAGGGGTGGGAGGGCAACTAATGAAAAACTGTTTTTT.

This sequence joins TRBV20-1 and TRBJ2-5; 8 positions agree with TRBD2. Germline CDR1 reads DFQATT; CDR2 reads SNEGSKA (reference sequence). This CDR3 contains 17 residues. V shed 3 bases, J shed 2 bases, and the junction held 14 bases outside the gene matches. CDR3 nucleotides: TGCAGTGCTAGTATTGGGCGGGGGGCCAGGTGGCAAGAGACCCAGTACTTC. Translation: CSASIGRGARWQETQYF.

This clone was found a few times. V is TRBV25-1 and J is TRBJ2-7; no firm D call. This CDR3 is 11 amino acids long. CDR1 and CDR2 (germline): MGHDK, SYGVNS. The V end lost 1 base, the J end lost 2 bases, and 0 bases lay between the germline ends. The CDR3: CASSESYEQYF. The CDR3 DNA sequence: TGTGCCAGCAGTGAATCCTACGAGCAGTACTTC.

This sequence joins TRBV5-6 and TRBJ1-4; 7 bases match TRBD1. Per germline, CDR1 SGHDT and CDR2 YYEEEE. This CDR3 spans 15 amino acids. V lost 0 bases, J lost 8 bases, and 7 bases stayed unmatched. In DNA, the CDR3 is TGTGCCAGCAGCTTGGAGGTAGGGGGCAACGAAAAACTGTTTTTT. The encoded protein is CASSLEVGGNEKLFF.

CDR3 residues: CASSTYREEAFF. CDR3 in DNA: TGTGCCAGCAGTACGTACAGGGAGGAAGCTTTCTTT. The rearrangement links TRBV6-5 to TRBJ1-1; D possibly corresponds to TRBD1 (6 bases). The CDR3 loop spans 12 amino acids. Per germline, CDR1 MNHEY and CDR2 SVGAGI. V lost 5 bases and J lost 8, with 12 bases in between.

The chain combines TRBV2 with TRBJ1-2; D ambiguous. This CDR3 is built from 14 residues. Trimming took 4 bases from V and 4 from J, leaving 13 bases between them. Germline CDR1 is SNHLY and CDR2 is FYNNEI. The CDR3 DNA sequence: TGTGCCAGCAGTGTGTTTGGGCCCCGCTATGGCTACACCTTC. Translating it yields CASSVFGPRYGYTF. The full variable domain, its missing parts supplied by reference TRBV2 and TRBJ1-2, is EPEVTQTPSHQVTQMGQEVILRCVPISNHLYFYWYRQILGQKVEFLVSFYNNEISEKSEIFDDQFSVERPDGSNFTLKIRSTKLEDSAMYFCASSVFGPRYGYTFGSGTRLTVV.

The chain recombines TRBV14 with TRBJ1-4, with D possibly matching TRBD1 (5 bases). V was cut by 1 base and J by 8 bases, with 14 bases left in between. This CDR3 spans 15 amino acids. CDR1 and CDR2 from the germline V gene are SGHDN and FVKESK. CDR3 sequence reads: CASSQGQISGEKLFF. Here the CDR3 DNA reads TGTGCCAGCAGCCAAGGACAGATTTCGGGGGAAAAACTGTTTTTT.

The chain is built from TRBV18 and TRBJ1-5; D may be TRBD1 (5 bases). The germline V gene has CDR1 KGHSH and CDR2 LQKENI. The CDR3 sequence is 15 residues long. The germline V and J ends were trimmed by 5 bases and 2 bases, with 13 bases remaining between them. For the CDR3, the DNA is TGTGCCAGCTCATCCCAGGGTGGGGGCAATCAGCCCCAGCATTTT. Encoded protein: CASSSQGGGNQPQHF.

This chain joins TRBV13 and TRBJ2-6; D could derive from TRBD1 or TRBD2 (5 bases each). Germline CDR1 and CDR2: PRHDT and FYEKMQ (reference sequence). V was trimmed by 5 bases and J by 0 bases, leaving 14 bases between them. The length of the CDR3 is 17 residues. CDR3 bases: TGTGCCAGCAGCACACGGGACGGAGACTCTGGGGCCAACGTCCTGACTTTC. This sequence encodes CASSTRDGDSGANVLTF.

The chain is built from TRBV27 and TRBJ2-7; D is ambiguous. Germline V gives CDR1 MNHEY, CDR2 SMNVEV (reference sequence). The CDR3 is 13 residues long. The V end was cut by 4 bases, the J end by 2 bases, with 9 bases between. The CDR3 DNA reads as TGTGCCAGCAGTTCAACAGTTACCTACGAGCAGTACTTC. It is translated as CASSSTVTYEQYF.

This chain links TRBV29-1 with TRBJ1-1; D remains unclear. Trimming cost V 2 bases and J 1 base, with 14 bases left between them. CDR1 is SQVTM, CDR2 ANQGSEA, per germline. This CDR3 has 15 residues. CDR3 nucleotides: TGCAGCGTTGAAAGTCGACCGGCCGGGAACACTGAAGCTTTCTTT. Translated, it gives CSVESRPAGNTEAFF.

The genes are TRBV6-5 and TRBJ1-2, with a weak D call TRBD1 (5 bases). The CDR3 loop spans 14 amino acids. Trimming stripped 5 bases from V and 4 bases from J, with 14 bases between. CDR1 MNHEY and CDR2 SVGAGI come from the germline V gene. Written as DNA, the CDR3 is TGTGCCAGCAGTACCGCAGGGAAGAGCTATGGCTACACCTTC. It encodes CASSTAGKSYGYTF.

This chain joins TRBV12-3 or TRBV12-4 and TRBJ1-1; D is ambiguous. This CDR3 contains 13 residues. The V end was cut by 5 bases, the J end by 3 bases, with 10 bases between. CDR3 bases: TGTGCCAGCAGTGGGAGGGCCGACACTGAAGCTTTCTTT. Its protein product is CASSGRADTEAFF.

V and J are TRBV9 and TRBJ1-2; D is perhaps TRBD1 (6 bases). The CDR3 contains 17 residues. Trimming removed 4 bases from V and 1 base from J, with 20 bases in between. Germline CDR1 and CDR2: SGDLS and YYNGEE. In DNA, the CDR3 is TGTGCCAGCAGCTCTTCCGGGACAACCAAGGTTAACTATGGCTACACCTTC. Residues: CASSSSGTTKVNYGYTF. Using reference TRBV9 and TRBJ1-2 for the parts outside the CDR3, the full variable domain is DSGVTQTPKHLITATGQRVTLRCSPRSGDLSVYWYQQSLDQGLQFLIQYYNGEERAKGNILERFSAQQFPDLHSELNLSSLELGDSALYFCASSSSGTTKVNYGYTFGSGTRLTVV.

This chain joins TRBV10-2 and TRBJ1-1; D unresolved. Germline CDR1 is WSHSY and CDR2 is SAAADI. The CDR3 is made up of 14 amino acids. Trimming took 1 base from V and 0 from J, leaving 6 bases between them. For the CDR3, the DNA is TGCGCCAGCAGTGAGTGGACTGTGAACACTGAAGCTTTCTTT. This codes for CASSEWTVNTEAFF.

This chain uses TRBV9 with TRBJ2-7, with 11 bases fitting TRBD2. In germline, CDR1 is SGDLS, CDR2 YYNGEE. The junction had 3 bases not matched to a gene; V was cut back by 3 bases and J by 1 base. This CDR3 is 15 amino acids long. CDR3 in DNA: TGTGCCAGCAGCGAAACTAGCGGGGGTTCCTACGAGCAGTACTTC. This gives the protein CASSETSGGSYEQYF. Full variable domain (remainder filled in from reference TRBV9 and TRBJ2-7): DSGVTQTPKHLITATGQRVTLRCSPRSGDLSVYWYQQSLDQGLQFLIQYYNGEERAKGNILERFSAQQFPDLHSELNLSSLELGDSALYFCASSETSGGSYEQYFGPGTRLTVT.

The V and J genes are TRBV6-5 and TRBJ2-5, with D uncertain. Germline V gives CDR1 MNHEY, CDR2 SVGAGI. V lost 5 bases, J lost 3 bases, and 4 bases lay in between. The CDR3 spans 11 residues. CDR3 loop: CASSREETQYF. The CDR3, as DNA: TGTGCCAGCAGTCGAGAAGAGACCCAGTACTTC.

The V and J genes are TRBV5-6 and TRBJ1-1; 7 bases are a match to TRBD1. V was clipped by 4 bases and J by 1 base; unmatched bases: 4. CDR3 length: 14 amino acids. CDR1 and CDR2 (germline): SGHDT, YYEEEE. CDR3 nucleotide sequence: TGTGCCAGCAGCACTTGGGACAGGAACACTGAAGCTTTCTTT. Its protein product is CASSTWDRNTEAFF.

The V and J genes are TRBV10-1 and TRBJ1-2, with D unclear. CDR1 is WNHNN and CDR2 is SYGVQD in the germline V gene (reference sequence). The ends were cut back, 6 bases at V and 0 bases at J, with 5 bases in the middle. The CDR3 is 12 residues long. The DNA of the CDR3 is TGCGCCAGCAGCGATTCTAACTATGGCTACACCTTC. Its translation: CASSDSNYGYTF.

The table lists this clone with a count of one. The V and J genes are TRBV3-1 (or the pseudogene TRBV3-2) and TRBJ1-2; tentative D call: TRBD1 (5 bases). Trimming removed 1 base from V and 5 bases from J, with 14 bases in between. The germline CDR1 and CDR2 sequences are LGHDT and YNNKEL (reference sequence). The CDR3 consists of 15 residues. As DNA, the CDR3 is TGTGCCAGCAGCCAAGTAGGCTCCGGGGGATATGGCTACACCTTC. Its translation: CASSQVGSGGYGYTF.

CDR3 in amino acids: CSVTGQAGEQYF. Written as DNA, the CDR3 is TGCAGCGTCACAGGACAGGCAGGGGAGCAGTACTTC. V and J are TRBV29-1 and TRBJ2-7; 7 positions agree with TRBD1. CDR1 and CDR2 from the germline V gene are SQVTM and ANQGSEA. V dropped 6 bases and J dropped 7; count of bases not matched to a gene: 9. The CDR3 is made up of 12 amino acids.

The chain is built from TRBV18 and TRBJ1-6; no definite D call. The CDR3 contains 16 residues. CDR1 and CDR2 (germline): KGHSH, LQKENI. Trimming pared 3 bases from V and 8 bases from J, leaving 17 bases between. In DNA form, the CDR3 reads TGTGCCAGCTCACCTTCTAGCCGCGGGTCAGATTCACCCCTCCACTTT. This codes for CASSPSSRGSDSPLHF.

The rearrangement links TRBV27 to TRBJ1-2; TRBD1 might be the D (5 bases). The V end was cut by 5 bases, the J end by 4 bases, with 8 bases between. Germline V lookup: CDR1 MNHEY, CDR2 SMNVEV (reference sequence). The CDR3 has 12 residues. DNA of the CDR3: TGTGCCAGCAGTCACGGGGGCTATGGCTACACCTTC. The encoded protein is CASSHGGYGYTF.

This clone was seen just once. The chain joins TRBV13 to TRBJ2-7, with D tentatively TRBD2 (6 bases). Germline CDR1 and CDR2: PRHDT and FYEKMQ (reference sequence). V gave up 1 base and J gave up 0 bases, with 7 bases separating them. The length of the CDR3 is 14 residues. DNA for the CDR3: TGTGCCAGCAGCTTAGCCGGGAGCTCCTACGAGCAGTACTTC. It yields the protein CASSLAGSSYEQYF.

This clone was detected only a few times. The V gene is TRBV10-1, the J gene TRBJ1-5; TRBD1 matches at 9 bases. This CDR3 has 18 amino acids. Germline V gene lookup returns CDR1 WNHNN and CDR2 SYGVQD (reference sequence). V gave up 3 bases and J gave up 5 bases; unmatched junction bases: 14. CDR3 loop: CASSERWIQGARDQPQHF. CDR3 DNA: TGCGCCAGCAGTGAAAGATGGATACAGGGGGCGCGGGATCAGCCCCAGCATTTT.

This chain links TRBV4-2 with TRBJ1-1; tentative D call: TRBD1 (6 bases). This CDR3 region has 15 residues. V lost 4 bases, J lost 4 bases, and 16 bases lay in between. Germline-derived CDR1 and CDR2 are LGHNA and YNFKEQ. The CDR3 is CASSPMTSRGTEAFF. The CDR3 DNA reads TGTGCCAGCAGCCCCATGACCTCCAGGGGCACTGAAGCTTTCTTT.

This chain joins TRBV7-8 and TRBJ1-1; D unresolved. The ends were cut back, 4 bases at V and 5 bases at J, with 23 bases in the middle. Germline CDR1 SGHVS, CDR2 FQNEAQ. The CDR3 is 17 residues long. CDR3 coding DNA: TGTGCCAGCAGCTGGACGGTGGGTAGTTCCCTTGGTACTGAAGCTTTCTTT. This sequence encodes CASSWTVGSSLGTEAFF.